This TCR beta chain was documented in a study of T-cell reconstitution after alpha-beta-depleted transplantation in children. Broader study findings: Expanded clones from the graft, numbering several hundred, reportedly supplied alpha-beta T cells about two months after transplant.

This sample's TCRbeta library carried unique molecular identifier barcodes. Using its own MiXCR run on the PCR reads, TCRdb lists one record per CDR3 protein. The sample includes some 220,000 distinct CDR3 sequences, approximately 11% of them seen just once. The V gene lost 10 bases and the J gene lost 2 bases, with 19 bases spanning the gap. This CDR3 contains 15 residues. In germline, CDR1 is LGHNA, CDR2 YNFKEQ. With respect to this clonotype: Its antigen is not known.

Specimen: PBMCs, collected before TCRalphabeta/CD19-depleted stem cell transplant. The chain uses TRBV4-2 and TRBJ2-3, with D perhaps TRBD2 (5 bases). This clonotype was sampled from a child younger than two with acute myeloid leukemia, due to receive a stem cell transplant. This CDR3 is CAMSPRRGLTDTQYF. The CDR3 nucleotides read TGTGCCATGAGCCCCCGGCGCGGACTCACAGATACGCAGTATTTT.